The 24 T cell receptor beta chains presented below share a single source sample, sequenced in a study of T cells after yellow fever vaccination. TCRdb independently ran MiXCR on the 5' RACE reads; one entry per CDR3 protein. Of 300,000 to 400,000 distinct CDR3 sequences listed, around 13% are singletons. The input for sequencing was CD4+ T cells sorted from PBMCs, taken 15 days after the yellow fever booster vaccination. These receptors all stem from a man aged 18 to 30 who received the YFV17D yellow fever vaccine.

The table lists this clonotype with a few counts. J is TRBJ2-2 and V is TRBV20-1; TRBD1 matches 7 bases. The CDR3 is made up of 15 amino acids. Unmatched junction bases numbered 9, after V lost 6 bases and J lost 2 bases. The germline gives CDR1 DFQATT, CDR2 SNEGSKA (reference sequence). Here the CDR3 reads CSAYSGTENTGELFF. In DNA form, the CDR3 reads TGCAGTGCCTACTCCGGGACAGAAAACACCGGGGAGCTGTTTTTT.

This clonotype came up a few times. The chain joins TRBV5-1 to TRBJ2-5, with 12 bases identical to TRBD2. Germline assignment: CDR1 SGHRS and CDR2 YFSETQ. There are 15 residues in the CDR3. Trimming cost V 4 bases and J 5 bases; bases outside gene matches: 6. The CDR3 loop reads CASSLGLAGYETQYF. In nucleotides, the CDR3 is TGCGCCAGCAGCCTCGGACTAGCGGGGTATGAGACCCAGTACTTC.

This clonotype was counted between two and nine times. The V and J genes are TRBV7-2 and TRBJ1-2; D is unresolved. This CDR3 spans 14 amino acids. Trimming took off 5 bases at V and 4 bases at J, with 14 bases between the two ends. In germline, CDR1 is SGHTA, CDR2 FQGNSA. CDR3: CASSLRTAIYGYTF. CDR3 DNA sequence: TGTGCCAGCAGCCTAAGGACGGCGATCTATGGCTACACCTTC.

This clonotype was recorded a few times. The V call is TRBV19, the J call TRBJ2-7; 9 bases align to TRBD1. The CDR3 runs 15 residues. The junction had 6 bases not matched to a gene; V was cut back by 6 bases and J by 0 bases. CDR1 is LNHDA and CDR2 is SQIVND in the germline V gene (reference sequence). The CDR3: CASSPDRGGSYEQYF. CDR3 nucleotides: TGTGCCAGTAGCCCGGACAGGGGTGGCTCCTACGAGCAGTACTTC.

J is TRBJ2-3 and V is TRBV7-2; D is unclear. Germline values: CDR1 SGHTA, CDR2 FQGNSA. This CDR3 is 17 amino acids long. Trimming pared 1 base from V and 0 bases from J, leaving 14 bases between. The CDR3 coding sequence is TGTGCCAGCAGCTTAGTCAAGACACCCCTTAGCACAGATACGCAGTATTTT. This translates into CASSLVKTPLSTDTQYF. Filled out from reference TRBV7-2 and TRBJ2-3, the complete variable domain reads GAGVSQSPSNKVTEKGKDVELRCDPISGHTALYWYRQSLGQGLEFLIYFQGNSAPDKSGLPSDRFSAERTGGSVSTLTIQRTQQEDSAVYLCASSLVKTPLSTDTQYFGPGTRLTVL.

This clonotype was recorded a few times. V usage is TRBV10-3 and J usage is TRBJ2-2; 7 bases are shared with TRBD1. Per germline, CDR1 ENHRY and CDR2 SYGVKD. There are 14 residues in the CDR3. Unmatched junction bases numbered 3, after V lost 8 bases and J lost 0 bases. The CDR3: CAIRQGANTGELFF. DNA of the CDR3: TGTGCCATCCGTCAGGGGGCGAACACCGGGGAGCTGTTTTTT.

The V and J genes are TRBV3-1 and TRBJ2-5; TRBD1 is a possible D gene (5 bases). CDR1 LGHDT and CDR2 YNNKEL come from the germline V gene (reference sequence). This CDR3 has 14 residues. The V and J ends lost 4 bases and 0 bases respectively, with 9 bases between them. Here the CDR3 reads CASSLRTYQETQYF. DNA for the CDR3: TGTGCCAGCAGCCTACGGACATACCAAGAGACCCAGTACTTC.

This clonotype was seen ten or more times. V and J are TRBV11-2 and TRBJ1-4; D is possibly TRBD1 (6 bases). The CDR3 length is 16 residues. Trimming took 1 base from V and 4 from J, leaving 13 bases between them. The germline V gene encodes CDR1 SGHAT and CDR2 FQNNGV. In DNA, the CDR3 is TGTGCCAGCAGCTTAGGGCGGGGGCTGGATAATGAAAAACTGTTTTTT. This encodes CASSLGRGLDNEKLFF.

This clonotype was counted between two and nine times. The chain recombines TRBV6-1 with TRBJ2-3; TRBD2 is a possible D gene (5 bases). The CDR3 spans 14 residues. Trimming shortened V by 6 bases and J by 4 bases, and 14 bases separated the two germline ends. Germline V gene data show CDR1 as MNHNS and CDR2 as SASEGT. Written as DNA, the CDR3 is TGTGCCAGCAGAGTAAGCTTAGCGCCAGATACGCAGTATTTT. Translation: CASRVSLAPDTQYF.

The table lists this clonotype with many counts. This chain uses TRBV7-2 with TRBJ2-5; 7 bases match TRBD1. CDR3 length: 13 residues. Per germline, CDR1 SGHTA and CDR2 FQGNSA. With V trimmed by 3 bases and J by 7 bases, 5 bases remained unmatched. Here the CDR3 reads CASSFQGDGTQYF. The CDR3 DNA sequence: TGTGCCAGCAGCTTCCAGGGGGATGGGACCCAGTACTTC. The whole variable domain, remainder taken from reference TRBV7-2 and TRBJ2-5, is GAGVSQSPSNKVTEKGKDVELRCDPISGHTALYWYRQSLGQGLEFLIYFQGNSAPDKSGLPSDRFSAERTGGSVSTLTIQRTQQEDSAVYLCASSFQGDGTQYFGPGTRLLVL.

The chain recombines TRBV7-3 with TRBJ2-1; D remains unclear. The germline V gene has CDR1 SGHTA and CDR2 FQGTGA. The CDR3 is 13 amino acids. With 5 bases removed from V and 4 bases from J, the gap between germline ends came to 9 bases. The CDR3 coding sequence is TGTGCCAGCAGCCGTGAGCCGTACAATGAGCAGTTCTTC. This translates into CASSREPYNEQFF.

This clonotype was counted ten times or more. The CDR3 DNA is TGTGCCAGCAGCCCCCGAGAGGGGGCCTTCGGCGGGGAGCTGTTTTTT. Translated: CASSPREGAFGGELFF. The chain joins TRBV12-3 or TRBV12-4 to TRBJ2-2, with TRBD1 identical over 7 bases. Unmatched junction bases numbered 14, after V lost 6 bases and J lost 7 bases. This CDR3 is 16 amino acids long.

This chain uses TRBV5-1 with TRBJ1-6, with TRBD1 matching over 12 bases. This CDR3 comprises 16 residues. Germline V gene data show CDR1 as SGHRS and CDR2 as YFSETQ. The V segment lost 4 bases and the J segment 7 bases; nucleotides outside the gene matches: 6. Written as DNA, the CDR3 is TGCGCCAGCAGCGTGGGACAGGGGGCCAAGAATTCACCCCTCCACTTT. Amino acid sequence: CASSVGQGAKNSPLHF.

This chain uses TRBV6-5 with TRBJ1-1, with D tentatively TRBD1 (5 bases). The CDR3 length is 15 residues. Germline CDR1 MNHEY, CDR2 SVGAGI. The germline V and J ends were trimmed by 0 bases and 0 bases, with 8 bases remaining between them. This CDR3 reads CASSYSGGLNTEAFF. CDR3 in DNA: TGTGCCAGCAGTTACTCTGGGGGTTTGAACACTGAAGCTTTCTTT.

The gene calls are TRBV6-2 or TRBV6-3 and TRBJ2-1; 8 bases line up with TRBD2. Germline V gene sequence: CDR1 MNHEY, CDR2 SVGEGT. V dropped 5 bases and J dropped 5; count of bases not matched to a gene: 8. This CDR3 has 15 amino acids. This CDR3 is CASSRGGAANNEQFF. CDR3 bases: TGTGCCAGCAGTCGGGGGGGGGCAGCGAACAATGAGCAGTTCTTC.

This clonotype has more than one count but fewer than ten. CDR3 protein: CASSLFFERGSSYNSPLHF. CDR3 coding DNA: TGTGCCAGCAGTTTATTTTTCGAGAGGGGGAGCTCCTATAATTCACCCCTCCACTTT. The chain couples TRBV27 to TRBJ1-6; perhaps TRBD1 as D (6 bases). The CDR3 length is 19 residues. The V end lost 1 base, the J end lost 0 bases, and 16 bases lay between the germline ends. From germline, CDR1 is MNHEY and CDR2 SMNVEV (reference sequence).

The genes are TRBV9 and TRBJ2-7; 12 nucleotides match TRBD1. The ends lost 0 bases at V and 5 bases at J; junction bases unmatched: 12. The germline CDR1 and CDR2 sequences are SGDLS and YYNGEE. This CDR3 has 18 amino acids. CDR3 nucleotides: TGTGCCAGCAGCGTAGCTACTTATAGGGACAGGGGGCACCACGAGCAGTACGTC. The encoded protein is CASSVATYRDRGHHEQYV.

The V and J genes are TRBV12-3 or TRBV12-4 and TRBJ2-2; 12 positions match TRBD1. The CDR3 contains 16 residues. Trimming took 6 bases from V and 8 from J; bases not matched to a gene: 10. This chain's CDR3 is CASRPNRDRGRGELFF. DNA for the CDR3: TGTGCCAGCAGGCCCAACCGGGACAGGGGGCGGGGGGAGCTGTTTTTT.

The chain links TRBV29-1 to TRBJ2-7; 8 bases agree with TRBD1. The CDR3 has 14 amino acids. Germline CDR1 and CDR2: SQVTM and ANQGSEA. J gave up 4 bases and V 4 bases, and 9 bases lay outside the gene matches. CDR3: CSVAPGQGAYEQYF. The CDR3 DNA follows: TGCAGCGTTGCCCCGGGGCAGGGGGCTTACGAGCAGTACTTC.

The chain recombines TRBV29-1 with TRBJ2-7, with 10 bases fitting TRBD1. Germline V gene data show CDR1 as SQVTM and CDR2 as ANQGSEA. The CDR3 is made up of 11 amino acids. The trim removed 7 bases at V and 6 bases at J, leaving 3 bases unmatched. The CDR3 loop is CSGGQGGEQYF. CDR3 coding DNA: TGCAGCGGAGGACAGGGGGGCGAGCAGTACTTC.

This clonotype was recorded many times. The chain recombines TRBV5-1 with TRBJ2-3; D is undetermined. Trimming cost V 6 bases and J 2 bases, with 13 bases left between them. The CDR3 consists of 14 residues. Germline V CDR1 and CDR2: SGHRS, YFSETQ. The CDR3 DNA sequence: TGCGCCAGCAACCCCCGGGCAGACACAGATACGCAGTATTTT. It encodes CASNPRADTDTQYF.

This clonotype has only a few counts. J is TRBJ2-5 and V is TRBV3-1, with TRBD2 matching over 9 bases. The CDR3 is 15 residues long. Losses at the gene ends were 4 bases for V and 2 bases for J; bases not matched to a gene: 5. In germline, CDR1 is LGHDT, CDR2 YNNKEL (reference sequence). The DNA for the CDR3 is TGTGCCAGCAGCCGACGGACTAGCGTTCAAGAGACCCAGTACTTC. Translated: CASSRRTSVQETQYF.

The chain couples TRBV15 to TRBJ2-4; D uncertain. This CDR3 comprises 13 residues. CDR1 and CDR2 from the germline V gene are LNHNV and YYDKDF (reference sequence). V was shortened by 0 bases and J by 3 bases, with 3 bases between the two germline ends. CDR3 DNA sequence: TGTGCCACCAGCAGAGAGGGCAAAAACATTCAGTACTTC. It yields the protein CATSREGKNIQYF.

This clonotype appeared many times. J is TRBJ2-4 and V is TRBV20-1; tentative D call: TRBD1 (5 bases). V lost 4 bases and J 3 bases, leaving 16 bases between the germline ends. The CDR3 spans 15 residues. The germline CDR1 and CDR2 sequences are DFQATT and SNEGSKA (reference sequence). The CDR3 region is CSATGLPSGKNIQYF. CDR3 bases: TGCAGTGCTACAGGGCTCCCCTCGGGCAAAAACATTCAGTACTTC.